The entry below gives a single TCR beta chain sequence along with its context. V was clipped by 2 bases and J by 8 bases; unmatched bases: 6. This CDR3 is built from 14 residues. The germline V gene encodes CDR1 MNHEY and CDR2 SMNVEV (reference sequence). These data come from a study of T cell changes during pregnancy in multiple sclerosis. Produced via immunoSEQ multiplex PCR; TCRdb's table is partial and in-frame only. The sample lists tens of thousands of clones, roughly 93% occurring once. V is TRBV27 and J is TRBJ2-1; TRBD2 agrees at 7 bases. The source is a female donor with multiple sclerosis, enrolled in a pregnancy study. Sequenced material: PBMCs (not recorded whether the cells were cultured). The CDR3 spells CASSLAGRGDEQFF. CDR3 coding DNA: TGTGCCAGCAGTTTAGCAGGGAGGGGTGATGAGCAGTTCTTC.